This T cell receptor (beta chain) came from a study of T cells in Graves' hyperthyroidism and ophthalmopathy. Findings of the study overall: From stable hyperthyroidism, ophthalmopathy was separated by a 13 V-J model.

This clonotype was seen more than once but under ten times. Its antigen is unknown. The investigators amplified TCR beta CDR3 regions from RNA transcripts. First-round RT-PCR of the TCR CDR3 relied on the HTBI primer set. Each CDR3 protein is one row after TCRdb ran MiXCR on the multiplex PCR reads. The sample includes about 560,000 distinct CDR3 sequences, 15% to 20% of them seen just once. J gave up 5 bases and V 3 bases, and 5 bases lay outside the gene matches. The CDR3 runs 14 residues. The V gene's germline CDR1 is MNHEY and CDR2 SMNVEV (reference sequence). Sequencing was done on a sample of blood. This clonotype was obtained from a woman under 30 with Graves' hyperthyroidism. The chain recombines TRBV27 with TRBJ1-1; 8 bases map to TRBD1. CDR3 DNA sequence: TGTGCCAGCAGTTTGATTCAGGGGGCAACTGAAGCTTTCTTT. It yields the protein CASSLIQGATEAFF.